This TCR beta chain was sequenced in a study of OX40 agonist ivuxolimab in advanced cancers. Across the whole study: Patients in dose escalation had liver, melanoma, kidney or head and neck cancers. The mean age was roughly 60 years, ranging from about 23 to 85, with 80% to 85% of participants male. Partial responses occurred in three patients (one hepatocellular carcinoma, two cutaneous melanoma).

Trimming cost V 2 bases and J 2 bases, with 11 bases left between them. Germline V CDR1 and CDR2: SGHRS, YFSETQ. The CDR3 runs 15 residues. Broader study findings: Undetermined was the antigen specificity of the expanded peripheral T cells.

Clones were read by immunoSEQ multiplex PCR, and TCRdb kept only the in-frame ones, dropping some. The repertoire holds almost 90,000 clones, with around nine tenths as singletons. About this clone: What it binds is unknown.

Sequencing was performed on CD4+ or CD8+ T cells sorted from blood, taken in a trial of the OX40 agonist ivuxolimab. J is TRBJ2-1 and V is TRBV5-1, with D perhaps matching TRBD2 (6 bases). This TCR derives from an adult with an advanced solid tumor such as melanoma, head and neck, liver or kidney cancer. CDR3 loop: CASSFPGEPYNEQFF. The DNA for the CDR3 is TGCGCCAGCAGCTTCCCGGGGGAGCCCTACAATGAGCAGTTCTTC.